This entry is about one T cell receptor beta chain. Assay: immunoSEQ multiplex PCR; the TCRdb copy retains only in-frame clones and omits some. Of about 170,000 clones in the sample, 75% to 90% are singletons; the top ten hold 4.4%. Assignments of participants to cohorts depended upon their own reported clinical history. Donors in Cohort 3 counted as recovered after two negative PCRs, clearance, or symptom resolution. Trimming left V 6 bases short and J 2 bases short, with 9 bases between. The CDR3 is made up of 13 amino acids. CDR1 and CDR2 (germline): SNHLY, FYNNEI. These data come from a study of blood T cell repertoires in COVID-19. Study in general: The study drew acute and convalescent COVID-19 samples from the United States, Italy and Spain. PBMCs, B-cell-depleted T cells, or T cells were the source of the cDNA or gDNA that made up the material.

The V gene is TRBV2, the J gene TRBJ2-3, with D unclear. Sequenced input: PBMCs or T cells enriched from blood (not recorded which). This TCR was recovered from a woman aged 45-65 years who had recovered from COVID-19. The CDR3 nucleotides are TGTGCCAGCAGCCTCGGTCACACAGATACGCAGTATTTT. This encodes CASSLGHTDTQYF. Full variable domain (remainder filled in from reference TRBV2 and TRBJ2-3): EPEVTQTPSHQVTQMGQEVILRCVPISNHLYFYWYRQILGQKVEFLVSFYNNEISEKSEIFDDQFSVERPDGSNFTLKIRSTKLEDSAMYFCASSLGHTDTQYFGPGTRLTVL.